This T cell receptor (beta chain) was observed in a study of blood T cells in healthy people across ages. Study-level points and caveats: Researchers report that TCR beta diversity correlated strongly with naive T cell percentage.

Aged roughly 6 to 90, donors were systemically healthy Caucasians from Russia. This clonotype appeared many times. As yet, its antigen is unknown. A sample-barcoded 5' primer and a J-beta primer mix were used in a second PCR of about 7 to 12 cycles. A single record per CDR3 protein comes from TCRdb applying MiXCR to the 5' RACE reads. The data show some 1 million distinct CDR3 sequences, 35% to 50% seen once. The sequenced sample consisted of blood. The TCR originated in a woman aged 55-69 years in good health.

CDR3 residues: CSAGVGQETQYF. CDR3 bases: TGCAGCGCCGGTGTTGGGCAAGAGACCCAGTACTTC. This chain joins TRBV29-1 and TRBJ2-5; D gene uncertain. V was cut by 7 bases and J by 2 bases, with 11 bases left in between. The CDR3 length is 12 residues. CDR1 and CDR2 (germline): SQVTM, ANQGSEA.